This T cell receptor beta chain was sequenced during a study of blood T cell repertoires in COVID-19. Overall study: In each case, the material was cDNA or gDNA derived from T cells, B-cell-depleted T cells, or PBMCs.

Study processing details: Nucleated cell number was recorded as an estimate derived from reference gene primer amplification. Here immunoSEQ multiplex PCR was the method, and the copy in TCRdb shows in-frame clones only, minus some. D and trimming come from the DNA, and the V and J calls and clone size come from that table. The sample holds 210,000 or so clones, less than 80% seen once. CDR1 is MDHEN, CDR2 SYDVKM, per germline. The CDR3 extends over 13 amino acids. V lost 4 bases and J lost 2, with 8 bases in between. The chain links TRBV28 to TRBJ2-5, with D maybe TRBD1 (5 bases). This sequence was found in a man aged 45-60 years who had recovered from COVID-19. The sequenced material came from peripheral blood. CDR3 bases: TGTGCCAGCAGTTCGACAGTTCAAGAGACCCAGTACTTC. Protein product: CASSSTVQETQYF.